One and the same sample provided the 26 T cell receptor beta chains below, sequenced in a study of T cells in Graves' hyperthyroidism and ophthalmopathy. The TCR beta CDR3 regions underwent amplification using RNA transcripts as the source. The study used the HTBI primer set for a first-round RT-PCR of the TCR CDR3. TCRdb used MiXCR to reprocess the multiplex PCR reads, holding one entry per CDR3 protein. The sample contains some 560,000 distinct CDR3 sequences, around 15% of which appear only once. Sequenced sample: blood. All receptors come from a woman in her thirties or forties with Graves' hyperthyroidism.

This clonotype was detected ten times or more. V gene TRBV7-3 combines with J gene TRBJ2-3, with D hard to call. The CDR3 is 14 residues long. CDR1 and CDR2 from the germline V gene are SGHTA and FQGTGA. Trimming took 2 bases from V and 8 from J, leaving 14 bases between them. The CDR3 nucleotides are TGTGCCAGCAGCTTAGACCCCTCTGCGGTTACGCAGTATTTT. This translates into CASSLDPSAVTQYF.

This clonotype was detected many times. This rearrangement joins TRBV20-1 to TRBJ1-1; D is uncertain. This CDR3 is 14 amino acids long. Trimming shortened V by 1 base and J by 5 bases, and 14 bases separated the two germline ends. Germline lookup yields CDR1 DFQATT and CDR2 SNEGSKA (reference sequence). The CDR3 bases are TGCAGTGCTAGAGTTGGGGTTTCAGGTACTGAAGCTTTCTTT. Translated, it gives CSARVGVSGTEAFF.

This clonotype was seen only a few times. J is TRBJ2-3 and V is TRBV5-6, with TRBD2 identical over 14 bases. Losses at the gene ends were 6 bases for V and 5 bases for J; bases not matched to a gene: 8. CDR3 length equals 16 residues. CDR1 is SGHDT and CDR2 is YYEEEE in the germline V gene. The CDR3 coding sequence is TGTGCCAGCAACCTACGACTAGCGGGAGGGGGAGATACGCAGTATTTT. It is translated as CASNLRLAGGGDTQYF.

This clonotype was detected many times. J is TRBJ2-7 and V is TRBV20-1, with a tentative D call TRBD1 (6 bases). This CDR3 comprises 15 residues. Trimming shortened V by 3 bases and J by 0 bases, and 15 bases separated the two germline ends. Germline V CDR1 and CDR2: DFQATT, SNEGSKA (reference sequence). The CDR3 sequence: CSASGGRGVSYEQYF. CDR3 in DNA: TGCAGTGCTAGTGGGGGCAGGGGCGTCTCCTACGAGCAGTACTTC.

The genes are TRBV27 and TRBJ1-2; 9 nucleotides line up with TRBD1. The CDR3 runs to 13 residues. V shed 3 bases, J shed 8 bases, and the junction held 4 bases outside the gene matches. Germline CDR1 is MNHEY and CDR2 is SMNVEV (reference sequence). The CDR3 nucleotides are TGTGCCAGCAGTTTCGGGACAGGGCAGGGCTACACCTTC. This translates into CASSFGTGQGYTF.

This clonotype was picked up one time. A read error may explain this, as a much larger clone is one base away. Because it lacks the conserved phenylalanine or tryptophan at the end, this CDR3 is likely a read error. This chain connects TRBV6-6 to TRBJ1-1; 8 bases match TRBD1. Germline loops: CDR1 MNHNY, CDR2 SVGAGI (reference sequence). The J segment lost 5 bases and the V segment lost 0 bases, leaving 8 bases of the junction unmatched. CDR3 length: 16 amino acids. The CDR3 region is CASSYSLGQGITEAFC. The DNA of the CDR3 is TGTGCCAGCAGTTACTCTCTTGGACAGGGAATAACTGAAGCTTTCTGT.

The J gene is TRBJ1-5, the V gene TRBV5-6; 10 bases are shared with TRBD1. The CDR3 contains 15 residues. In germline, CDR1 is SGHDT, CDR2 YYEEEE. J was trimmed by 9 bases and V by 3 bases; bases with no gene match: 9. The CDR3 loop reads CASSSSGDRGWPQHF. The CDR3 nucleotides are TGTGCCAGCAGCTCCTCAGGGGACAGGGGATGGCCCCAGCATTTT.

In its sample, this clonotype was seen many times. This chain links TRBV6-5 with TRBJ2-5; the D is unclear. Per germline, CDR1 MNHEY and CDR2 SVGAGI. The CDR3 spans 14 residues. Trimming left V 2 bases short and J 1 base short, with 8 bases between. The CDR3 sequence is CASSYDRIQETQYF. The CDR3, as DNA: TGTGCCAGCAGTTACGATAGGATCCAAGAGACCCAGTACTTC.

The sample holds many counts of this clonotype. This chain connects TRBV20-1 to TRBJ2-4, with TRBD2 identical over 7 bases. Germline lookup yields CDR1 DFQATT and CDR2 SNEGSKA (reference sequence). This CDR3 has 14 residues. Losses at the gene ends were 6 bases for V and 7 bases for J; bases not matched to a gene: 12. Here the CDR3 DNA reads TGCAGTGCACACAGTGGGCTGGGAGGGAACATTCAGTACTTC. Encoded protein: CSAHSGLGGNIQYF.

At least ten counts were recorded for this clonotype. V gene TRBV30 combines with J gene TRBJ2-2, with 8 bases matching TRBD1. V shed 0 bases, J shed 0 bases, and the junction held 0 bases outside the gene matches. Germline V gene lookup returns CDR1 GTSNPN and CDR2 SVGIG (reference sequence). The CDR3 has 15 residues. The CDR3 reads CAWSVQGANTGELFF. The CDR3 nucleotides read TGTGCCTGGAGTGTACAGGGGGCGAACACCGGGGAGCTGTTTTTT.

This clonotype occurred many times. The genes are TRBV27 and TRBJ2-3; either TRBD1 or TRBD2 may fit D (5 bases each). Between the trimmed V and J ends, which lost 5 bases and 10 bases, there was a span of 22 bases. The CDR3 is 15 residues long. In germline, CDR1 is MNHEY, CDR2 SMNVEV (reference sequence). The CDR3 protein is CASSLGRGPLIAQYF. CDR3 bases: TGTGCCAGCAGTCTCGGACGGGGCCCCTTGATCGCGCAGTATTTT.

This clonotype was seen ten or more times. The chain carries TRBV20-1 and TRBJ2-2; 12 bases map to TRBD2. Germline CDR1 is DFQATT and CDR2 is SNEGSKA (reference sequence). With 1 base clipped from V and 4 bases from J, the junction kept 10 bases outside the gene matches. The CDR3 extends over 18 amino acids. The CDR3 sequence: CSARGRLAGGPFTGELFF. CDR3 bases: TGCAGTGCTAGAGGACGGCTAGCGGGAGGGCCTTTCACCGGGGAGCTGTTTTTT.

There are a few counts of this clonotype. The chain couples TRBV18 to TRBJ1-1, with a possible D match to TRBD1 (5 bases). Germline assignment: CDR1 KGHSH and CDR2 LQKENI. There are 15 residues in the CDR3. Trimming pared 3 bases from V and 4 bases from J, leaving 15 bases between. CDR3 amino acids: CASSPYRDRGTEAFF. The CDR3 coding sequence is TGTGCCAGCTCACCTTACCGGGACCGGGGCACTGAAGCTTTCTTT.

This clonotype was counted at least ten times. The chain uses TRBV6-1 and TRBJ2-1; no firm D call. CDR3 size: 16 residues. CDR1 and CDR2 (germline): MNHNS, SASEGT. Between the trimmed V and J ends, which lost 1 base and 0 bases, there was a span of 10 bases. DNA of the CDR3: TGTGCCAGCAGTGAAGAGATGCGGAGCTCCTACAATGAGCAGTTCTTC. Protein: CASSEEMRSSYNEQFF.

This clonotype was detected many times. The chain links TRBV5-6 to TRBJ2-1; D call uncertain. Germline loops: CDR1 SGHDT, CDR2 YYEEEE. This CDR3 is built from 15 residues. Trimming shortened V by 0 bases and J by 0 bases, and 7 bases separated the two germline ends. In DNA, the CDR3 is TGTGCCAGCAGCTTGGGGGTAGCCTCCTACAATGAGCAGTTCTTC. Its translation: CASSLGVASYNEQFF.

The table lists this clonotype with a few counts. The CDR3 sequence is CATSRGAGGTDTQYF. The CDR3 DNA sequence: TGTGCCACCAGCAGAGGAGCGGGAGGCACAGATACGCAGTATTTT. This chain uses TRBV15 with TRBJ2-3, with TRBD2 matching over 8 bases. The germline CDR1 and CDR2 sequences are LNHNV and YYDKDF (reference sequence). The CDR3 contains 15 residues. With 1 base clipped from V and 1 base from J, the junction kept 1 base outside the gene matches.

There are many counts of this clonotype. The CDR3 coding sequence is TGCGCCAGCAGCTCGCGGACAGCTTTGAACACTGAAGCTTTCTTT. It is translated as CASSSRTALNTEAFF. The gene calls are TRBV5-1 and TRBJ1-1; maybe TRBD1 (6 bases). The V and J ends lost 3 bases and 0 bases respectively, with 12 bases between them. The germline gives CDR1 SGHRS, CDR2 YFSETQ. The CDR3 is 15 residues long.

This clonotype was found many times. The gene calls are TRBV11-2 and TRBJ2-4, with 7 bases fitting TRBD1. The CDR3 has 16 residues. V dropped 5 bases and J dropped 0; count of bases not matched to a gene: 7. Per the germline V gene, CDR1 is SGHAT and CDR2 is FQNNGV. CDR3 in DNA: TGTGCCAGCAGCCTCGGGACAGTATTAGCCAAAAACATTCAGTACTTC. Amino acids: CASSLGTVLAKNIQYF.

Of note for this clonotype: Possible read error: a much larger clone is one base away. V usage is TRBV9 and J usage is TRBJ2-7, with 12 bases fitting TRBD1. The CDR3 is 14 residues long. From germline, CDR1 is SGDLS and CDR2 YYNGEE. As DNA, the CDR3 is TGTACCAGCAGCGGGGGACAGGGGGCGATCGAGCAGTACTTC. Protein: CTSSGGQGAIEQYF.

Regarding this clonotype: A much larger clone lies one base from this, so it may be a read error. The chain has TRBV18 and TRBJ2-7; D may be TRBD1 (6 bases). This CDR3 has 13 residues. The germline V gene has CDR1 KGHSH and CDR2 LQKENI. CDR3 protein: CAGSPGQNYEQYF. CDR3 DNA: TGTGCCGGCTCTCCCGGACAGAACTACGAGCAGTACTTC.

The rearrangement uses TRBV19 and TRBJ1-5; D is perhaps TRBD1 (5 bases). This CDR3 has 15 amino acids. Germline CDR1 and CDR2: LNHDA and SQIVND (reference sequence). V lost 6 bases and J lost 1, with 13 bases in between. The CDR3 region has the DNA TGTGCCAGTAGCCAACACCGGGACAGCAATCAGCCCCAGCATTTT. Amino acids: CASSQHRDSNQPQHF.

This clonotype was counted at least ten times. This sequence joins TRBV5-1 and TRBJ2-7, with TRBD1 identical over 7 bases. Losses at the gene ends were 4 bases for V and 5 bases for J; bases not matched to a gene: 9. CDR1 SGHRS and CDR2 YFSETQ come from the germline V gene. CDR3 length equals 14 residues. CDR3 region: CASSVTGVNDEQYF. The CDR3 DNA reads TGCGCCAGCAGCGTAACAGGGGTTAACGACGAGCAGTACTTC.

This clonotype appeared many times. Sequence at one end of the junction differs from germline and may be a read error. The chain links TRBV4-1 to TRBJ2-5, with TRBD1 matching 8 bases. Germline CDR1 and CDR2: MGHRA and YSYEKL. This CDR3 is 15 amino acids long. CDR3 region: CASRQVEDRVETQYF. In DNA, the CDR3 is TGCGCCAGCAGACAAGTAGAGGACAGGGTTGAGACCCAGTACTTC.

The chain joins TRBV2 to TRBJ1-2, with 8 bases matching TRBD1. Looked up from germline, CDR1 is SNHLY and CDR2 is FYNNEI. CDR3 size: 15 residues. With V trimmed by 3 bases and J by 4 bases, 7 bases remained unmatched. The CDR3 sequence: CASSERTGRLYGYTF. CDR3 bases: TGTGCCAGCAGTGAGAGGACAGGGCGGCTCTATGGCTACACCTTC.

This clonotype was seen a few times. CDR3 sequence reads: CASSIWKGEKLFF. The CDR3, as DNA: TGTGCCAGTAGTATCTGGAAGGGTGAAAAACTGTTTTTT. The chain recombines TRBV19 with TRBJ1-4; unclear D gene. Germline CDR1 and CDR2: LNHDA and SQIVND (reference sequence). The germline V and J ends were trimmed by 3 bases and 7 bases, with 9 bases remaining between them. CDR3 length: 13 amino acids. The whole variable domain, filled in from reference TRBV19 and TRBJ1-4, reads DGGITQSPKYLFRKEGQNVTLSCEQNLNHDAMYWYRQDPGQGLRLIYYSQIVNDFQKGDIAEGYSVSREKKESFPLTVTSAQKNPTAFYLCASSIWKGEKLFFGSGTQLSVL.

As to this clonotype: No conserved phenylalanine or tryptophan is present at the end of the CDR3, so a read error is the likely explanation. This sequence joins TRBV2 and TRBJ2-5; no clear D gene. With 0 bases removed from V and 4 bases from J, the gap between germline ends came to 3 bases. Germline assignment: CDR1 SNHLY and CDR2 FYNNEI. The CDR3 consists of 12 residues. The DNA of the CDR3 is TGTGCCAGCAGTGAAGCACGAGAGACCCAGTACCTC. This translates into CASSEARETQYL.